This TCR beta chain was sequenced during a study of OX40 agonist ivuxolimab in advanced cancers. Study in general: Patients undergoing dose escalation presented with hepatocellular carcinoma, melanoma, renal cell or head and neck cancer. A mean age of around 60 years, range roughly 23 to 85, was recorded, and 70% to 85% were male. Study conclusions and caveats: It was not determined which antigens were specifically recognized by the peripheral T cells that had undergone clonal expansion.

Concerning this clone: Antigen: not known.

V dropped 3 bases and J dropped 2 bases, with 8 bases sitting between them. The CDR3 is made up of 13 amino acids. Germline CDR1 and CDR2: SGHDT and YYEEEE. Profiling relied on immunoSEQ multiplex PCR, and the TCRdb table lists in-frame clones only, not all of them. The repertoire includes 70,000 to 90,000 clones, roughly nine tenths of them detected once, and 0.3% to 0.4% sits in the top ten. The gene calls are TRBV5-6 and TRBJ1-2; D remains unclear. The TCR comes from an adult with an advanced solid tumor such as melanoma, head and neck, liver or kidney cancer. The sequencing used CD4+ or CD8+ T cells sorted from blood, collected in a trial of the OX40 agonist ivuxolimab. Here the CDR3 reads CASSYVQNYGYTF. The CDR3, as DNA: TGTGCCAGCAGCTATGTACAGAACTATGGCTACACCTTC.